This TCR beta chain was found in a study of early T cells in non-severe SARS-CoV-2 infection. About the research overall: The input, bulk RNA from unsorted whole blood, was sequenced, and chains were unpaired.

Molecules of cDNA were individually given unique molecular identifiers that were attached to them. TCRdb independently ran MiXCR on the 5' RACE reads; one entry per CDR3 protein. The repertoire includes 80,000 or so distinct CDR3 sequences, 5.5% to 7.5% of them detected once, and roughly 8.1% sits in the top ten. This clonotype was recorded at least ten times. Trimming removed 3 bases at V and 3 bases at J, with 12 bases between. CDR1 and CDR2 from the germline V gene are DFQATT and SNEGSKA (reference sequence). The CDR3 runs 13 residues. The chain has TRBV20-1 and TRBJ2-7; D gene uncertain. Sequenced: whole blood. This TCR was recovered from an adult who was a healthcare worker with PCR-confirmed SARS-CoV-2 infection or an uninfected control (not recorded which). The CDR3 DNA sequence: TGCAGTGCTAGCAGATTTGATAGCTACGAGCAGTACTTC. Translated, it gives CSASRFDSYEQYF.